These T cell receptor beta chains were read from a single sample in a study of T cell repertoires in cytomegalovirus infection. Using its own MiXCR run on the reads, TCRdb lists one record per CDR3 protein. Here the sample spans around 750,000 distinct CDR3 sequences, 32% being singletons. These TCRs are of unknown antigen specificity. The material was cultured CD8+ T cells from PBMCs, obtained from culture after CMV antigen stimulation. These receptors were collected from a human donor in good health (CMV status not recorded). Some clones in this sample may be carry-over from other donors' samples. Each CDR3 is given with its conserved first and last residue. D genes are given only for firm matches. Clone size is shown for a subset of rows, as once, few, many or a class of expanded clone.

j_call: TRBJ1-2; v_call: TRBV28; clone_size: .; d_call: .; cdr3_aa: CASSLPQGLPYGYTF; cdr3_nt: TGTGCCAGCAGTTTGCCCCAAGGCCTGCCCTATGGCTACACCTTC
j_call: TRBJ1-1; v_call: TRBV5-1; clone_size: .; d_call: .; cdr3_aa: CASSHDGQFRNTEAFF; cdr3_nt: TGCGCCAGCAGCCATGATGGACAGTTTAGGAACACTGAAGCTTTCTTT
j_call: TRBJ2-3; v_call: TRBV7-6; clone_size: .; d_call: .; cdr3_aa: CASSLQAVASTDTQYF; cdr3_nt: TGTGCCAGCAGCTTGCAGGCGGTTGCTAGCACAGATACGCAGTATTTT
j_call: TRBJ2-1; v_call: TRBV4-1; clone_size: .; d_call: TRBD2; cdr3_aa: CASSQRGGVWDEQFF; cdr3_nt: TGCGCCAGCAGCCAACGGGGGGGCGTATGGGATGAGCAGTTCTTC
j_call: TRBJ2-3; v_call: TRBV27; clone_size: once; d_call: TRBD1; cdr3_aa: CVSRKATGAPDTQYF; cdr3_nt: TGTGTCAGCAGAAAGGCAACAGGGGCCCCAGATACGCAGTATTTT
j_call: TRBJ2-3; v_call: TRBV7-6; clone_size: many; d_call: TRBD2; cdr3_aa: CASSLKAGGPPDTQYF; cdr3_nt: TGTGCCAGCAGCTTAAAAGCGGGGGGGCCGCCAGATACGCAGTATTTT
j_call: TRBJ2-2; v_call: TRBV7-9; clone_size: few; d_call: TRBD1; cdr3_aa: CASSYRGYGGELFF; cdr3_nt: TGTGCCAGCAGCTACAGGGGATACGGCGGGGAGCTGTTTTTT
j_call: TRBJ2-1; v_call: TRBV11-3; clone_size: few; d_call: .; cdr3_aa: CASSLNGAQNNEQFF; cdr3_nt: TGTGCCAGCAGCTTAAACGGGGCTCAGAACAATGAGCAGTTCTTC
j_call: TRBJ1-5; v_call: TRBV15; clone_size: few; d_call: .; cdr3_aa: CATSRATNDQPQHF; cdr3_nt: TGTGCCACCAGCAGAGCCACGAACGATCAGCCCCAGCATTTT
j_call: TRBJ2-3; v_call: TRBV4-1; clone_size: few; d_call: TRBD1; cdr3_aa: CASSPDRGSLFITDTQYF; cdr3_nt: TGCGCCAGCAGCCCCGACAGGGGGTCCCTATTTATCACAGATACGCAGTATTTT
j_call: TRBJ2-2; v_call: TRBV7-8; clone_size: .; d_call: TRBD1; cdr3_aa: CASSFRDRGNTGELFF; cdr3_nt: TGTGCCAGCAGCTTCCGGGACAGGGGAAATACCGGGGAGCTGTTTTTT
j_call: TRBJ2-3; v_call: TRBV27; clone_size: .; d_call: .; cdr3_aa: CASSSIDRYVGDTQYF; cdr3_nt: TGTGCCAGCAGTTCCATTGATAGATATGTCGGAGATACGCAGTATTTT
j_call: TRBJ2-7; v_call: TRBV12-3/TRBV12-4; clone_size: few; d_call: .; cdr3_aa: CASLLGGPPYEQYF; cdr3_nt: TGTGCCAGCCTGCTGGGGGGACCCCCATACGAGCAGTACTTC
j_call: TRBJ2-3; v_call: TRBV14; clone_size: once; d_call: .; cdr3_aa: CASSRGHGSPRGDTQYF; cdr3_nt: TGTGCCAGCAGCCGAGGGCATGGAAGTCCCCGTGGGGATACGCAGTATTTT
j_call: TRBJ2-1; v_call: TRBV5-1; clone_size: .; d_call: .; cdr3_aa: CASSLQGGYYNEQFF; cdr3_nt: TGCGCCAGCAGCCTCCAGGGGGGTTACTACAATGAGCAGTTCTTC
j_call: TRBJ2-2; v_call: TRBV29-1; clone_size: few; d_call: TRBD2; cdr3_aa: CSVEGLALTGELFF; cdr3_nt: TGCAGCGTCGAGGGACTAGCTCTCACCGGGGAGCTGTTTTTT
j_call: TRBJ1-2; v_call: TRBV25-1; clone_size: .; d_call: .; cdr3_aa: CASSEGSYGYTF; cdr3_nt: TGTGCCAGCAGTGAAGGTTCTTATGGCTACACCTTC
j_call: TRBJ1-1; v_call: TRBV25-1; clone_size: few; d_call: .; cdr3_aa: CASSVGATEAFF; cdr3_nt: TGTGCCAGCAGTGTGGGAGCCACTGAAGCTTTCTTT
j_call: TRBJ2-3; v_call: TRBV4-2; clone_size: .; d_call: TRBD2; cdr3_aa: CASSYADNLAGEDTQYF; cdr3_nt: TGTGCCAGCAGCTACGCGGATAATCTCGCGGGGGAAGATACGCAGTATTTT
j_call: TRBJ2-1; v_call: TRBV20-1; clone_size: few; d_call: TRBD2; cdr3_aa: CSARDEIAGYNEQFF; cdr3_nt: TGCAGTGCTAGAGATGAAATAGCGGGGTACAATGAGCAGTTCTTC
j_call: TRBJ1-2; v_call: TRBV7-2; clone_size: .; d_call: .; cdr3_aa: CASSFDSPNYGYTF; cdr3_nt: TGTGCCAGCAGCTTCGATTCACCCAACTATGGCTACACCTTC
j_call: TRBJ2-1; v_call: TRBV12-3/TRBV12-4; clone_size: few; d_call: .; cdr3_aa: CASLEQGGVNEQFF; cdr3_nt: TGTGCCAGCTTAGAGCAGGGGGGGGTCAATGAGCAGTTCTTC
j_call: TRBJ2-2; v_call: TRBV7-6; clone_size: .; d_call: TRBD1; cdr3_aa: CASSFRQGNPTGELFF; cdr3_nt: TGTGCCAGCAGCTTCCGACAGGGAAACCCCACCGGGGAGCTGTTTTTT
j_call: TRBJ1-2; v_call: TRBV29-1; clone_size: .; d_call: .; cdr3_aa: CCVDPGKGTYGYTF; cdr3_nt: TGCTGCGTCGACCCCGGGAAGGGAACCTATGGCTACACCTTC
j_call: TRBJ2-1; v_call: TRBV7-9; clone_size: few; d_call: .; cdr3_aa: CASSHALNEQFF; cdr3_nt: TGTGCCAGCAGCCATGCCCTTAATGAGCAGTTCTTC
j_call: TRBJ2-3; v_call: TRBV7-9; clone_size: .; d_call: TRBD2; cdr3_aa: CAIDPHSGKSTDTQYF; cdr3_nt: TGTGCCATCGACCCACATAGCGGGAAGAGCACAGATACGCAGTATTTT
j_call: TRBJ1-1; v_call: TRBV12-3/TRBV12-4; clone_size: many; d_call: TRBD1; cdr3_aa: CASRRQGWTEAFF; cdr3_nt: TGTGCCAGCAGGAGACAGGGTTGGACTGAAGCTTTCTTT
j_call: TRBJ1-5; v_call: TRBV27; clone_size: many; d_call: .; cdr3_aa: CASSLNRSNQPQHF; cdr3_nt: TGTGCCAGCAGTTTAAACAGGAGCAATCAGCCCCAGCATTTT
j_call: TRBJ1-1; v_call: TRBV12-3/TRBV12-4; clone_size: many; d_call: TRBD1; cdr3_aa: CASSWGWSGGMGTEAFF; cdr3_nt: TGTGCCAGCAGTTGGGGTTGGTCAGGGGGCATGGGCACTGAAGCTTTCTTT
j_call: TRBJ2-2; v_call: TRBV7-9; clone_size: few; d_call: .; cdr3_aa: CASSGRQSNTGELFF; cdr3_nt: TGTGCCAGCAGCGGGCGGCAATCGAACACCGGGGAGCTGTTTTTT
j_call: TRBJ1-1; v_call: TRBV10-3; clone_size: few; d_call: .; cdr3_aa: CAISESSGSEAFF; cdr3_nt: TGTGCCATCAGTGAGTCATCAGGCAGTGAAGCTTTCTTT
j_call: TRBJ2-1; v_call: TRBV9; clone_size: once; d_call: TRBD1; cdr3_aa: CASSVEGVGQGNEQFF; cdr3_nt: TGTGCCAGCAGCGTGGAGGGGGTGGGACAGGGCAATGAGCAGTTCTTC
j_call: TRBJ2-5; v_call: TRBV7-8; clone_size: many; d_call: .; cdr3_aa: CASSVLTRETQYF; cdr3_nt: TGTGCCAGCAGCGTCCTTACCAGGGAGACCCAGTACTTC
j_call: TRBJ1-3; v_call: TRBV10-3; clone_size: few; d_call: TRBD1; cdr3_aa: CAIRETGNSGNTIYF; cdr3_nt: TGTGCCATCAGGGAGACAGGGAACTCTGGAAACACCATATATTTT
j_call: TRBJ1-5; v_call: TRBV19; clone_size: .; d_call: .; cdr3_aa: CASNIQPQHF; cdr3_nt: TGTGCCAGTAACATTCAGCCCCAGCATTTT
j_call: TRBJ1-2; v_call: TRBV12-3/TRBV12-4; clone_size: .; d_call: .; cdr3_aa: CASTAVWYYGYTF; cdr3_nt: TGTGCCAGCACAGCCGTCTGGTACTATGGCTACACCTTC
j_call: TRBJ1-2; v_call: TRBV7-5; clone_size: .; d_call: .; cdr3_aa: CISVSEAYPLGGAGSNYGYTF; cdr3_nt: .
j_call: TRBJ1-1; v_call: TRBV20-1; clone_size: few; d_call: TRBD1; cdr3_aa: CSARAQGGTEAFF; cdr3_nt: TGCAGTGCTAGAGCACAGGGGGGCACTGAAGCTTTCTTT
j_call: TRBJ1-1; v_call: TRBV7-8; clone_size: .; d_call: .; cdr3_aa: CASSPIGLSRVGNTEAFF; cdr3_nt: TGTGCCAGCAGCCCTATCGGACTTTCGAGAGTAGGGAACACTGAAGCTTTCTTT
j_call: TRBJ2-5; v_call: TRBV14; clone_size: .; d_call: .; cdr3_aa: CASTHLPDFNRTQYF; cdr3_nt: TGTGCCAGCACCCATCTCCCAGACTTTAATAGGACCCAGTACTTC
j_call: TRBJ1-6; v_call: TRBV19; clone_size: .; d_call: .; cdr3_aa: CASSLRNGVSYNSPLHF; cdr3_nt: TGTGCCAGTAGTCTAAGGAATGGAGTGTCCTATAATTCACCCCTCCACTTT
j_call: TRBJ1-5; v_call: TRBV19; clone_size: few; d_call: .; cdr3_aa: CASSVQGVSNQPQHF; cdr3_nt: TGTGCCAGTAGTGTCCAGGGCGTAAGCAATCAGCCCCAGCATTTT
j_call: TRBJ1-1; v_call: TRBV7-6; clone_size: .; d_call: .; cdr3_aa: CASSTPRWQWNTEAFF; cdr3_nt: TGTGCCAGCAGCACCCCTCGGTGGCAGTGGAACACTGAAGCTTTCTTT
j_call: TRBJ2-3; v_call: TRBV7-2; clone_size: many; d_call: TRBD2; cdr3_aa: CASSVGLAGDHRDTQYF; cdr3_nt: TGTGCCAGCAGCGTCGGACTAGCGGGGGATCATAGGGATACGCAGTATTTT